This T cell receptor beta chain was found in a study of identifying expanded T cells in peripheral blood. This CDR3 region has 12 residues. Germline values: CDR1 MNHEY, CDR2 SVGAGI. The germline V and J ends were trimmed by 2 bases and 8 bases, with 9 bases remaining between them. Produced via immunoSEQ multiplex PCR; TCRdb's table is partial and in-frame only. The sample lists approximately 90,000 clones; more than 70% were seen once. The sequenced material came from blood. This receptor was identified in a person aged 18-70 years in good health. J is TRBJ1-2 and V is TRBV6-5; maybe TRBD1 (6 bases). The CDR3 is CASSYAGGGYTF. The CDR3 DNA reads TGTGCCAGCAGTTACGCGGGGGGCGGCTACACCTTC.